This T cell receptor (beta chain) was obtained from a study of T cell responses to AZD1222 COVID-19 vaccine. Regarding the study as a whole: Spike-specific TCR breadth and depth grew following two AZD1222 doses.

TCRdb keeps only in-frame clones here, not all; method: immunoSEQ multiplex PCR. The sample has over 110,000 clones, 92% seen once. As for this clone: Its cognate antigen is unknown.

Trimming stripped 2 bases from V and 13 bases from J, with 9 bases between. This CDR3 has 11 amino acids. Germline values: CDR1 SEHNR, CDR2 FQNEAQ (reference sequence). The TCR was taken from an adult in good health. Sample: peripheral blood, taken on day 0 of AZD1222 vaccination. The V gene is TRBV7-9, the J gene TRBJ2-1, with D tentatively TRBD2 (6 bases). Here the CDR3 reads CASSLLAQQFF. CDR3 DNA: TGTGCCAGCAGCTTACTAGCGCAACAGTTCTTC.